This T cell receptor (beta chain) was sequenced in a study of blood T cell repertoires in COVID-19. Overall study: The United States, Italy and Spain provided the acute and convalescent COVID-19 samples. In each case, the material was cDNA or gDNA derived from T cells, B-cell-depleted T cells, or PBMCs.

The CDR3 has 13 residues. In germline, CDR1 is MNHEY, CDR2 SVGAGI. The V gene lost 0 bases and the J gene lost 4 bases, with 5 bases spanning the gap. Original analysis: Nucleated cell number was recorded as an estimate derived from reference gene primer amplification. Repertoires were generated with immunoSEQ multiplex PCR, while TCRdb's copy carries only in-frame clones and drops some. V and J calls and clone size are as listed in that table; D and trimming were resolved from the DNA. The sample carries around 270,000 clones, about 86% recorded once. This clonotype originated in a man aged 25-45 years with active or convalescent COVID-19. The chain joins TRBV6-5 to TRBJ2-3, with D unresolved. The sample comprised peripheral blood. CDR3 sequence reads: CASSYSSADTQYF. The CDR3 nucleotides are TGTGCCAGCAGTTACTCGAGCGCAGATACGCAGTATTTT.